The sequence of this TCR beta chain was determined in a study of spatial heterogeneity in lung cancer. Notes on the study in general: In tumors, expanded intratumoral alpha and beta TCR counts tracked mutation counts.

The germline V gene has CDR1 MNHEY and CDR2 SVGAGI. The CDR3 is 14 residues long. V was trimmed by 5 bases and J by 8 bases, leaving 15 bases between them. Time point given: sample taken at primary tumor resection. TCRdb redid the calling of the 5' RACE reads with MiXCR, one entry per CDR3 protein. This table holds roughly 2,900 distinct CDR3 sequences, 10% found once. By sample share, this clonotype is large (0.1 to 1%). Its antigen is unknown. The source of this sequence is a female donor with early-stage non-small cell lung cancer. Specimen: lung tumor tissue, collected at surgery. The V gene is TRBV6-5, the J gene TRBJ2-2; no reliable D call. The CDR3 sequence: CASSHTGPGGELFF. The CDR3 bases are TGTGCCAGCAGTCATACCGGGCCCGGTGGGGAGCTGTTTTTT.